One and the same sample provided the 16 T cell receptor beta chains below, sequenced in a study of shared T cell receptors in the human thymus. Sequencing was performed with immunoSEQ multiplex PCR; in TCRdb, only in-frame clones are kept and a portion is missing. The sample carries hundreds of thousands of clones, 80% to 90% recorded once. These records were also assigned to another study, of human thymus T cells.

The specimen sequenced was thymocytes. The receptors come from a boy in the first two years of life with a congenital heart defect.

This clone was detected a few times. The chain combines TRBV7-2 with TRBJ2-3; 8 nucleotides match TRBD1. Losses at the gene ends were 1 base for V and 0 bases for J; bases not matched to a gene: 6. CDR1 and CDR2 from the germline V gene are SGHTA and FQGNSA. CDR3 size: 17 residues. The CDR3 is CASSLEVGQESTDTQYF. Here the CDR3 DNA reads TGTGCCAGCAGCTTAGAGGTGGGACAGGAGAGCACAGATACGCAGTATTTT.

V is TRBV5-6 and J is TRBJ2-5; TRBD2 matches 15 bases. The J call may be faulty, since TRBJ2-7 better matches the DNA end. Germline V lookup: CDR1 SGHDT, CDR2 YYEEEE. The CDR3 runs to 19 residues. The CDR3 is CASSLRGQGLAGGAYEQYF. The CDR3 nucleotides are TGTGCCAGCAGCTTGAGGGGACAGGGACTAGCGGGGGGAGCCTACGAGCAGTACTTC.

The chain joins TRBV7-9 to TRBJ1-2; TRBD1 matches at 8 bases. Trimming cost V 1 base and J 6 bases; bases outside gene matches: 4. The CDR3 has 14 amino acids. Germline V gives CDR1 SEHNR, CDR2 FQNEAQ (reference sequence). CDR3 coding DNA: TGTGCCAGCAGCTTAGGACAGGGGTTTGATGGCTACACCTTC. It translates to CASSLGQGFDGYTF.

This chain uses TRBV5-1 with TRBJ2-3, with D unresolved. CDR1 and CDR2 from the germline V gene are SGHRS and YFSETQ. The CDR3 runs 11 residues. V lost 5 bases, J lost 6 bases, and 7 bases lay in between. The CDR3 sequence is CASRSRDTQYF. The CDR3 region has the DNA TGCGCCAGCAGATCCAGGGATACGCAGTATTTT.

The CDR3: CASSPRTGHVDYEQYF. The CDR3 region has the DNA TGCGCCAGCAGCCCCAGGACAGGGCATGTGGACTACGAGCAGTACTTC. The chain recombines TRBV5-1 with TRBJ2-7; the match to TRBD1 covers 8 bases. The CDR3 has 16 amino acids. CDR1 is SGHRS, CDR2 YFSETQ, per germline. The trim removed 4 bases at V and 3 bases at J, leaving 12 bases unmatched.

Note on this clone: The germline gene is not matched at one end of the junction; a read error may be the cause. The same CDR3 arises from other DNA sequences in this sample as well. V is TRBV28 and J is TRBJ1-6; 7 positions agree with TRBD1. Germline V gene data show CDR1 as MDHEN and CDR2 as SYDVKM. The CDR3 extends over 18 amino acids. The DNA of the CDR3 is TGTGCCAGCAGCGCGAGGGGGCAGGTGAGCTCCTATAATTCCCCCCTCCACTTT. Translating gives CASSARGQVSSYNSPLHF.

The V call is TRBV5-1, the J call TRBJ2-7, with no clear D. The CDR3 totals 12 residues. Germline V gene sequence: CDR1 SGHRS, CDR2 YFSETQ. Trimming took 4 bases from V and 3 from J, leaving 8 bases between them. The CDR3 DNA follows: TGCGCCAGCAGCCCTCCCGGCTACGAGCAGTACTTC. Translating it yields CASSPPGYEQYF.

This sequence joins TRBV28 and TRBJ1-3; tentatively, D is TRBD1 (5 bases). Germline CDR1 reads MDHEN; CDR2 reads SYDVKM. This CDR3 region has 15 residues. V lost 2 bases to trimming and J lost 2 bases, with 10 bases between them. The CDR3 DNA reads as TGTGCCAGCAGTTTACGCAGGGATACTGGAAACACCATATATTTT. Protein sequence: CASSLRRDTGNTIYF.

The chain uses TRBV19 and TRBJ2-7, with D uncertain. The CDR3 consists of 12 residues. CDR1 LNHDA and CDR2 SQIVND come from the germline V gene (reference sequence). The germline V and J ends were trimmed by 3 bases and 5 bases, with 8 bases remaining between them. The CDR3 loop is CASSIGRDEQYF. CDR3 bases: TGTGCCAGTAGTATCGGCCGGGACGAGCAGTACTTC.

The chain recombines TRBV15 with TRBJ2-7; 8 bases map to TRBD1. The ends lost 3 bases at V and 3 bases at J; junction bases unmatched: 1. The CDR3 runs 13 residues. CDR1 is LNHNV, CDR2 YYDKDF, per germline (reference sequence). CDR3 nucleotide sequence: TGTGCCACCAGCAGGGACAGGGACTACGAGCAGTACTTC. Amino acid sequence: CATSRDRDYEQYF.

The chain has TRBV28 and TRBJ1-5; 8 bases line up with TRBD1. CDR3 length: 18 residues. J gave up 4 bases and V 5 bases, and 16 bases lay outside the gene matches. From germline, CDR1 is MDHEN and CDR2 SYDVKM. The chain's CDR3 is CASSPSGQGEYANQPQHF. For the CDR3, the DNA is TGTGCCAGCAGTCCCTCCGGACAGGGAGAATATGCGAATCAGCCCCAGCATTTT.

The J gene is TRBJ2-2, the V gene TRBV9; 10 bases map to TRBD2. The CDR3 loop spans 16 amino acids. V lost 0 bases and J lost 4; bases outside the gene matches: 3. CDR1 SGDLS and CDR2 YYNGEE come from the germline V gene. CDR3 sequence: CASSVGLAGVTGELFF. The CDR3 nucleotides read TGTGCCAGCAGCGTAGGGCTAGCGGGAGTCACCGGGGAGCTGTTTTTT.

The CDR3 DNA follows: TGTGCCAGCAGGGATGACAGGGAATTTGAGTTCTTC. Its protein product is CASRDDREFEFF. The chain carries TRBV6-5 and TRBJ2-1, with TRBD1 identical over 7 bases. The CDR3 is 12 amino acids. After removal of 6 bases from V and 14 bases from J, the junction contained 10 bases not matched to a gene. Per the germline V gene, CDR1 is MNHEY and CDR2 is SVGAGI.

This chain links TRBV10-3 with TRBJ1-2; 9 nucleotides align to TRBD1. Trimming took 3 bases from V and 4 from J; bases not matched to a gene: 3. Germline loops: CDR1 ENHRY, CDR2 SYGVKD. The CDR3 spans 14 residues. This CDR3 reads CAISDHRGLYGYTF. The DNA for the CDR3 is TGTGCCATCAGTGATCACAGGGGGCTCTATGGCTACACCTTC.

Only one count was recorded for this clone. J is TRBJ2-3 and V is TRBV2; D is perhaps TRBD2 (6 bases). Trimming took 6 bases from V and 4 from J, leaving 11 bases between them. The CDR3 extends over 13 amino acids. Germline assignment: CDR1 SNHLY and CDR2 FYNNEI. The CDR3 is CASRLGGSDTQYF. CDR3 coding DNA: TGTGCCAGCAGGCTAGGAGGGTCAGATACGCAGTATTTT.

V usage is TRBV30 and J usage is TRBJ2-5, with TRBD2 matching over 13 bases. The junction had 11 bases not matched to a gene; V was cut back by 5 bases and J by 2 bases. Germline lookup yields CDR1 GTSNPN and CDR2 SVGIG (reference sequence). The CDR3 consists of 17 residues. CDR3 DNA: TGTGCCTGGGCCCCGAGACTAGCGGGGGGTACTCAAGAGACCCAGTACTTC. Protein: CAWAPRLAGGTQETQYF.